Listed below are T cell receptor beta chains from one sample, sequenced in a study of CD8 T cells in ankylosing spondylitis. A single record per CDR3 protein comes from TCRdb applying MiXCR to the 5' RACE reads. The profile covers 700,000 to 1,000,000 distinct CDR3 sequences, with roughly 10% appearing a single time and more than 0.5% taken by the ten largest. Sequences were obtained from blood, either unsorted or a sorted T cell fraction (not recorded which). Receptors originate from a male donor with ankylosing spondylitis. CDR3s include the opening cysteine and the closing phenylalanine or tryptophan. Each record gives: V gene, CDR3 length, J gene, clone size, D gene, CDR3 DNA, CDR3 protein. A D gene is named only where the DNA matches it firmly. Part of the rows lack a size; the others show once, few, many or a class for expanded clones.

TRBV5-1	14	TRBJ2-7	few	.	TGCGCCAGCAGCGGGGGGACGGATGCCTACGAGCAGTACTTC	CASSGGTDAYEQYF
TRBV20-1	16	TRBJ2-4	.	TRBD1	TGCAGTGCTAGAGAGAGACGACCCGGGACAGGCGACATTCAGTACTTC	CSARERRPGTGDIQYF
TRBV20-1	14	TRBJ2-3	few	.	TGCAGTGCTAGAGTAGGGGCTACCACAGATACGCAGTATTTT	CSARVGATTDTQYF
TRBV20-1	12	TRBJ1-2	.	TRBD1	TGCAGTGCTGGGACAGCGGGCTATGGCTACACCTTC	CSAGTAGYGYTF
TRBV27	14	TRBJ2-5	.	TRBD2	TGTGCCAGCAGTTTCGGGGGGAGGCGCCCGACCCAGTACTTC	CASSFGGRRPTQYF
TRBV6-1	15	TRBJ1-2	few	TRBD1	TGTGCCAGCAACAGGGGACAGGGGATCTTCTATGGCTACACCTTC	CASNRGQGIFYGYTF
TRBV6-4	16	TRBJ2-2	.	.	TGTGCCAGCAGTGACTTGGGGGGACGGAACACCGGGGAGCTGTTTTTT	CASSDLGGRNTGELFF
TRBV10-3	15	TRBJ2-3	many	TRBD1	TGTGCCATCAGCGCCGAGGGGGCCCCCCCAGATACGCAGTATTTT	CAISAEGAPPDTQYF
TRBV7-2	15	TRBJ1-1	.	.	TGTGCCAGCAGCTTAGGAGGCAGAATGAACACTGAAGCTTTCTTT	CASSLGGRMNTEAFF
TRBV5-4	14	TRBJ2-7	.	TRBD2	TGTGCCAGCAGCCAGAGGACTAGTCAAAGGGAGCAGTACTTC	CASSQRTSQREQYF
TRBV5-1	15	TRBJ2-7	few	TRBD1	TGCGCCAGCAGCTCACAGGGGCGCCTCACCTACGAGCAGTACTTC	CASSSQGRLTYEQYF
TRBV29-1	14	TRBJ1-1	many	.	TGCAGCGTTGAAGATCTCAGTCTTGGGGGGGTAGCTTTCTTT	CSVEDLSLGGVAFF
TRBV6-1	14	TRBJ1-1	.	.	TGTGCCAGCAGTGAAAGCCGGGGGTATGGTGAAGCTTTCTTT	CASSESRGYGEAFF
TRBV6-2/TRBV6-3	14	TRBJ2-1	few	.	TGTGCCAGCAGCCCTTACGGGACCTACAATGAGCAGTTCTTC	CASSPYGTYNEQFF
TRBV20-1	13	TRBJ2-5	many	.	TGCAGTGCTAGGGAGGACGGGAATGGGGCCCAGTACTTC	CSAREDGNGAQYF
TRBV10-3	13	TRBJ2-3	few	.	TGTGCCATCAGTGAGTCGTCTCACCTATTAGGCCCTTTT	CAISESSHLLGPF
TRBV4-2	13	TRBJ1-2	.	.	TGTGCCAGCAGCACCGACAGACCGGCTGGCTACACCTTC	CASSTDRPAGYTF
TRBV9	16	TRBJ1-1	few	TRBD1	TGTGCCAGCAGCGTAGGGGACAGGGAATGGAACACTGAAGCTTTCTTT	CASSVGDREWNTEAFF
TRBV7-2	16	TRBJ2-3	.	.	TGTGCCAGCAGCCCCTGGGGAGGGGGGACCACAGATACGCAGTATTTT	CASSPWGGGTTDTQYF
TRBV24-1	15	TRBJ2-3	.	TRBD2	TGTGCCACCAGTGATTCGGAAGAGGAGCGGGGTACGCAGTATTTT	CATSDSEEERGTQYF
TRBV5-1	15	TRBJ1-2	few	.	TGCGCCAGCAGCTTGGACGCCCTACACGGGGAGGGCTACACCTTC	CASSLDALHGEGYTF
TRBV3-1	15	TRBJ2-5	few	TRBD2	TGTGCCAGCAGCCCGGGACTAGCGTTACAAGAGACCCAGTACTTC	CASSPGLALQETQYF
TRBV29-1	10	TRBJ2-5	many	.	TGCAGCGTTTGGCAAGAGACCCAGTACTTC	CSVWQETQYF
TRBV10-3	12	TRBJ2-1	.	.	TGTGCCATCAGTGAAGTTGTGAATGAGCAGTTCTTC	CAISEVVNEQFF
TRBV7-9	15	TRBJ2-1	.	.	TGTGCCAGCAGCTTCCTTGGTGGGGGGTACAATGAGCAGTTCTTC	CASSFLGGGYNEQFF
TRBV6-5	13	TRBJ2-7	.	.	TGTGCCAGCAGTTCTGCTACCAACGGTTGGCAGTACTTC	CASSSATNGWQYF